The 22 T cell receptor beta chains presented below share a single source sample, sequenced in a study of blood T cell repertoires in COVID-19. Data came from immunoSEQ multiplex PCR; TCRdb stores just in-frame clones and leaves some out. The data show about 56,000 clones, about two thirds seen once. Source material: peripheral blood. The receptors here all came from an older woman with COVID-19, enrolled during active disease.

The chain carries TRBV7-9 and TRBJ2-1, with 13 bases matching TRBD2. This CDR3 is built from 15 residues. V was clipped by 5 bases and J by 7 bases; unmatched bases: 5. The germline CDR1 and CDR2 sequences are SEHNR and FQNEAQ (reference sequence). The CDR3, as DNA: TGTGCCAGCAGCCGACTAGCGGGGGGCAGAAATGAGCAGTTCTTC. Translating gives CASSRLAGGRNEQFF.

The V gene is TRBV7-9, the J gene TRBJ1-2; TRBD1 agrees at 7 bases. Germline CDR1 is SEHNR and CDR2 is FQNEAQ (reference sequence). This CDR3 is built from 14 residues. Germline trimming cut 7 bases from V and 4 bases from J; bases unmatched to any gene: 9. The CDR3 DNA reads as TGTGCCAGCAACCCAAGAGGGGGCGTCTATGGCTACACCTTC. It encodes CASNPRGGVYGYTF.

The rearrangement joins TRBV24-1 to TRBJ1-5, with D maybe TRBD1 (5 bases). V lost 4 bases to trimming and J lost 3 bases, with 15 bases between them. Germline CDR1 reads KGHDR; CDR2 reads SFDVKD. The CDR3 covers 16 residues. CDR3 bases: TGTGCCACCAGTGACTCAGGGCGCAGGTCCAATCAGCCCCAGCATTTT. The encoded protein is CATSDSGRRSNQPQHF.

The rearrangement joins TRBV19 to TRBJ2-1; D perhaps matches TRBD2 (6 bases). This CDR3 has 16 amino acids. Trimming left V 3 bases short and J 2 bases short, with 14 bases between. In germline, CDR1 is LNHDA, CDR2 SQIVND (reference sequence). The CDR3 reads CASSISGRYPYNEQFF. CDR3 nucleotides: TGTGCCAGTAGTATCTCGGGGAGGTATCCCTACAATGAGCAGTTCTTC.

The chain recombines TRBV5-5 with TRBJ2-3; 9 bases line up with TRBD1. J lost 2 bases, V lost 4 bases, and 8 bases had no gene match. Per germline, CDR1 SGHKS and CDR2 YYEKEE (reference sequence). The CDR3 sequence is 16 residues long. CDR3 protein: CASSRTGGRNTDTQYF. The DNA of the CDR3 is TGTGCCAGCAGCAGAACAGGGGGCCGCAACACAGATACGCAGTATTTT.

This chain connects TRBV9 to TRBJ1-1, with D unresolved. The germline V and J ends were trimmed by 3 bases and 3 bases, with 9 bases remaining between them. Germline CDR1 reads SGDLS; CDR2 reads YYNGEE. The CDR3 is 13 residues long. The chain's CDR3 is CASSADLDTEAFF. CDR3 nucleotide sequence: TGTGCCAGCAGCGCAGATTTGGACACTGAAGCTTTCTTT. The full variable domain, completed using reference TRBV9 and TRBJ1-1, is DSGVTQTPKHLITATGQRVTLRCSPRSGDLSVYWYQQSLDQGLQFLIQYYNGEERAKGNILERFSAQQFPDLHSELNLSSLELGDSALYFCASSADLDTEAFFGQGTRLTVV.

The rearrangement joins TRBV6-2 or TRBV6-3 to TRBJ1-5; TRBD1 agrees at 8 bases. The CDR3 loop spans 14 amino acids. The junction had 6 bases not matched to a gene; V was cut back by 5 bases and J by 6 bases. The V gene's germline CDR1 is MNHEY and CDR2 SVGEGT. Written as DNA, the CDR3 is TGTGCCAGCAGTGATATACAGGGGGTTCAGCCCCAGCATTTT. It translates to CASSDIQGVQPQHF.

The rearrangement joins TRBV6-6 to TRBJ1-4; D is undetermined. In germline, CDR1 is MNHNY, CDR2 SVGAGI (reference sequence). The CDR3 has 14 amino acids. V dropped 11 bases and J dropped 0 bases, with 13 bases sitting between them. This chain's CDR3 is CAGRAGATNEKLFF. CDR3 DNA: TGTGCCGGCCGGGCGGGAGCAACTAATGAAAAACTGTTTTTT.

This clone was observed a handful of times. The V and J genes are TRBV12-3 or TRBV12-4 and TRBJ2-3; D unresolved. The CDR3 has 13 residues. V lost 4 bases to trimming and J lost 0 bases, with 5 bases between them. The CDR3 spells CASSWASTDTQYF. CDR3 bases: TGTGCCAGCAGTTGGGCGAGCACAGATACGCAGTATTTT.

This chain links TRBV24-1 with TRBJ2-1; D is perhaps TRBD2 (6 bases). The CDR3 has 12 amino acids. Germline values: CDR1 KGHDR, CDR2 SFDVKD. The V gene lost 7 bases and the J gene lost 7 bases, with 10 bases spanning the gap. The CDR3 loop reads CATSGGANEQFF. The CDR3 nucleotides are TGTGCCACCAGCGGGGGAGCGAATGAGCAGTTCTTC.

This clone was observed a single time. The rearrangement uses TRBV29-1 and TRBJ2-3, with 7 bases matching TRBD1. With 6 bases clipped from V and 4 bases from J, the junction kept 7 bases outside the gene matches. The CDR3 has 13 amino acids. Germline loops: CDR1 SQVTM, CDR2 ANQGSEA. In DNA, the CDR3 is TGCAGCGTCCGAGCAGGGGGATCAGATACGCAGTATTTT. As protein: CSVRAGGSDTQYF.

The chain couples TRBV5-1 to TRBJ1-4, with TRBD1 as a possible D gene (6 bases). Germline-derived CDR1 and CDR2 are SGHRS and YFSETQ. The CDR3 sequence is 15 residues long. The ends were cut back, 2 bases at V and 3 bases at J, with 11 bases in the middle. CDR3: CASSFKQGSNEKLFF. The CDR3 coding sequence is TGCGCCAGCAGCTTCAAACAGGGTTCTAATGAAAAACTGTTTTTT.

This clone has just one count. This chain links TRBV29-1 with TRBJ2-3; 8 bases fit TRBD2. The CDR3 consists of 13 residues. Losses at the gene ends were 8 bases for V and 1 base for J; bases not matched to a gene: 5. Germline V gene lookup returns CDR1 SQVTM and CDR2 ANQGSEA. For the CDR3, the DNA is TGCAGCTTTTTTAGCGGGGGCACAGATACGCAGTATTTT. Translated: CSFFSGGTDTQYF.

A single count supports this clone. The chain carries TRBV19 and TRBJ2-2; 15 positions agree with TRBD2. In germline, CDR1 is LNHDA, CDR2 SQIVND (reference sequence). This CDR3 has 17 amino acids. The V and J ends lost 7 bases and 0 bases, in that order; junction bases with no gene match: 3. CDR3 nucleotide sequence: TGTGCCAGTACCGGGACTAGCGGGGGGTCGAACACCGGGGAGCTGTTTTTT. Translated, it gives CASTGTSGGSNTGELFF.

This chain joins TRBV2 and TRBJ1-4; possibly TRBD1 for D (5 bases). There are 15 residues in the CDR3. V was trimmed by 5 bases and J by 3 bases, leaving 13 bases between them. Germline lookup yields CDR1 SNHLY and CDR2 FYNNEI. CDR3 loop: CASSRDRGSNEKLFF. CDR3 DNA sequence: TGTGCCAGCAGTAGGGATAGGGGATCTAATGAAAAACTGTTTTTT. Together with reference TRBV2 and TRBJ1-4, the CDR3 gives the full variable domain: EPEVTQTPSHQVTQMGQEVILRCVPISNHLYFYWYRQILGQKVEFLVSFYNNEISEKSEIFDDQFSVERPDGSNFTLKIRSTKLEDSAMYFCASSRDRGSNEKLFFGSGTQLSVL.

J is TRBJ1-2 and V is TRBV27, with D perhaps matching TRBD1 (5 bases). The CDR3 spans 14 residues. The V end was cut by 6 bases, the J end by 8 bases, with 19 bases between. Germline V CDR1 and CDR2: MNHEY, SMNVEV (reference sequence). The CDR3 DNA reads TGTGCCAGCAGCGCGGGACGTATCCGTCAAGGCTACACCTTC. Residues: CASSAGRIRQGYTF.

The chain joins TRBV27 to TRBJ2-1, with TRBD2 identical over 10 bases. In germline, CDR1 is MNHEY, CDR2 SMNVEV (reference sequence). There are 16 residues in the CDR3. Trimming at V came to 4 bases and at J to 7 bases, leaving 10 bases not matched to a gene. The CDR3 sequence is CASSYSAGGPGNEQFF. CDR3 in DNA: TGTGCCAGCAGTTACTCAGCGGGGGGGCCTGGGAATGAGCAGTTCTTC.

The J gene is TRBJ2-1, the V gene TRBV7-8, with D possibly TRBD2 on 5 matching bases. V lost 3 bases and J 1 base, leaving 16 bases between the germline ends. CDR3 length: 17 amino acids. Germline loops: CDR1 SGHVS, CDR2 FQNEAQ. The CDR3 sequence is CASSFQSGPFSYNEQFF. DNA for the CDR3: TGTGCCAGCAGCTTTCAGAGCGGACCCTTTTCCTACAATGAGCAGTTCTTC.

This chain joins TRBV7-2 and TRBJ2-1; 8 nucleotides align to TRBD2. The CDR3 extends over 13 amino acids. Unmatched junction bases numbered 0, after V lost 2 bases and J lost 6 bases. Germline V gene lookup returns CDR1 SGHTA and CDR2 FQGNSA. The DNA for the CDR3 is TGTGCCAGCAGCTTAAGCGGGGGCAATGAGCAGTTCTTC. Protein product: CASSLSGGNEQFF.

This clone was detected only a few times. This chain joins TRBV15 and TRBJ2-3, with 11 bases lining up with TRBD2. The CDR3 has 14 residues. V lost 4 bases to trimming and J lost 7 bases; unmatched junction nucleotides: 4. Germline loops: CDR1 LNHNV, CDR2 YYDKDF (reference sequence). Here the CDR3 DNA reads TGTGCCACCAGCACCGGACTAGCGGGTTATACGCAGTATTTT. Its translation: CATSTGLAGYTQYF.

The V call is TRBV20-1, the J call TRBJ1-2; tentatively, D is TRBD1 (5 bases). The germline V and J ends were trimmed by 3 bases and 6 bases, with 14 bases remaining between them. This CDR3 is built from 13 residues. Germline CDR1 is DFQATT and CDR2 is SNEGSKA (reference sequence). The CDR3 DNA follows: TGCAGTGCTAGTGGCGTGGCAGGGAATGGCTACACCTTC. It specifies CSASGVAGNGYTF.

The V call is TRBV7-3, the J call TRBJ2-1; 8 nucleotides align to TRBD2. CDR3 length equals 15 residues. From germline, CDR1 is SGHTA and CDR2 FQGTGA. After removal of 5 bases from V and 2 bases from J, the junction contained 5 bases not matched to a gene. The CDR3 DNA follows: TGTGCCAGCAGCCCAGCGGGGGCCACCTACAATGAGCAGTTCTTC. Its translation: CASSPAGATYNEQFF.